One sample yielded the 21 T cell receptor beta chains listed below, sequenced in a study of early T cells in non-severe SARS-CoV-2 infection. MiXCR, run by TCRdb on the 5' RACE reads, gives a single entry per CDR3 protein. The data contain tens of thousands of distinct CDR3 sequences, roughly an eighth of them seen just once; the ten biggest clones take up about 6.7%. The specimen was whole blood. The receptors were gathered from an adult who was a healthcare worker with PCR-confirmed SARS-CoV-2 infection or an uninfected control (not recorded which).

The chain is built from TRBV29-1 and TRBJ2-5; D possibly uses TRBD1 or TRBD2 (5 bases each). The CDR3 sequence is 12 residues long. V gave up 6 bases and J gave up 13 bases, with 21 bases separating them. Germline V lookup: CDR1 SQVTM, CDR2 ANQGSEA. Written as DNA, the CDR3 is TGCAGCGTCTTAAGGGACGGGGAGAGCCGGTACTTC. It encodes CSVLRDGESRYF.

This clonotype appeared a few times. The CDR3 spells CASSPGYRGSPLHF. The CDR3 nucleotides read TGTGCCAGCAGCCCTGGATATCGGGGTTCACCCCTCCACTTT. The chain employs TRBV7-2 and TRBJ1-6, with no clear D. This CDR3 has 14 amino acids. Germline CDR1 and CDR2: SGHTA and FQGNSA. Trimming cost V 5 bases and J 9 bases, with 14 bases left between them. Looking up the rest from reference TRBV7-2 and TRBJ1-6 gives the full variable domain: GAGVSQSPSNKVTEKGKDVELRCDPISGHTALYWYRQSLGQGLEFLIYFQGNSAPDKSGLPSDRFSAERTGGSVSTLTIQRTQQEDSAVYLCASSPGYRGSPLHFGNGTRLTVT.

As DNA, the CDR3 is TGCAGTGCTAGAAGCCTCGGACAGGGTGATAATTCACCCCTCCACTTT. Encoded protein: CSARSLGQGDNSPLHF. The V and J genes are TRBV20-1 and TRBJ1-6, with TRBD1 matching over 8 bases. The CDR3 is 16 residues long. Per germline, CDR1 DFQATT and CDR2 SNEGSKA (reference sequence). The J segment lost 5 bases and the V segment lost 2 bases, leaving 8 bases of the junction unmatched.

This clonotype is a singleton in its sample. The chain couples TRBV11-2 to TRBJ2-2; tentative D call: TRBD2 (6 bases). Trimming pared 7 bases from V and 4 bases from J, leaving 19 bases between. The germline CDR1 and CDR2 sequences are SGHAT and FQNNGV. CDR3 length equals 16 residues. The chain's CDR3 is CASTSLGGTPTGELFF. DNA of the CDR3: TGTGCCAGCACATCTTTGGGCGGGACTCCCACCGGGGAGCTGTTTTTT.

This sequence joins TRBV5-4 and TRBJ1-6, with D possibly TRBD1 on 6 matching bases. The germline V gene encodes CDR1 SGHNT and CDR2 YYREEE (reference sequence). The CDR3 loop spans 14 amino acids. The V end lost 0 bases, the J end lost 8 bases, and 9 bases lay between the germline ends. This CDR3 reads CASSLDRDHSPLHF. In nucleotides, the CDR3 is TGTGCCAGCAGCTTGGACAGGGATCATTCACCCCTCCACTTT.

A few counts support this clonotype. V gene TRBV2 combines with J gene TRBJ2-5; D possibly matches TRBD1 or TRBD2 (5 bases each). CDR3 size: 15 residues. Germline V gene lookup returns CDR1 SNHLY and CDR2 FYNNEI. Trimming removed 6 bases from V and 5 bases from J, with 19 bases in between. CDR3 residues: CASSPVGDPVETQYF. The CDR3 bases are TGTGCCAGCAGCCCCGTAGGGGACCCAGTGGAGACCCAGTACTTC.

With regard to this clonotype: Given a much more abundant clone one base away, this may be a read error. The rearrangement uses TRBV27 and TRBJ2-5, with 8 positions matching TRBD2. Germline V gene data show CDR1 as MNHEY and CDR2 as SMNVEV (reference sequence). The CDR3 spans 16 residues. Trimming took 5 bases from V and 4 from J; bases not matched to a gene: 12. For the CDR3, the DNA is TGTGCCAGCAGTACTCGAGCGGGAGTGCTTCCAGAGACCCAGTACTTC. Amino acid sequence: CASSTRAGVLPETQYF.

This clonotype appeared a few times. The gene calls are TRBV12-3 or TRBV12-4 and TRBJ2-3; D gene unclear. Trimming removed 5 bases from V and 6 bases from J, with 15 bases in between. The CDR3 totals 14 residues. The CDR3 reads CASSPALERDTQYF. CDR3 nucleotide sequence: TGTGCCAGCAGTCCCGCCTTAGAACGGGATACGCAGTATTTT.

The chain has TRBV28 and TRBJ2-1, with 8 positions matching TRBD2. With 5 bases clipped from V and 4 bases from J, the junction kept 10 bases outside the gene matches. Germline CDR1 and CDR2: MDHEN and SYDVKM. This CDR3 is built from 16 residues. This chain's CDR3 is CASSAPTSGAYNEQFF. CDR3 DNA: TGTGCCAGCAGTGCTCCTACTAGCGGAGCTTACAATGAGCAGTTCTTC.

This clonotype was seen at least ten times. The rearrangement joins TRBV5-5 to TRBJ2-3; the D gene is possibly TRBD2 (6 bases). Germline CDR1 reads SGHKS; CDR2 reads YYEKEE (reference sequence). Trimming stripped 2 bases from V and 0 bases from J, with 16 bases between. The CDR3 length is 17 residues. CDR3 protein: CASSFLGASGSTDTQYF. CDR3 DNA sequence: TGTGCCAGCAGCTTTCTCGGAGCGAGCGGGAGCACAGATACGCAGTATTTT.

This clonotype was counted ten times or more. J is TRBJ2-3 and V is TRBV2, with TRBD2 matching 15 bases. V was pared by 7 bases and J by 1 base, with 9 bases of the junction left unmatched. Germline CDR1 is SNHLY and CDR2 is FYNNEI. This CDR3 comprises 18 residues. CDR3 sequence reads: CASIPGLAGGLRTDTQYF. The CDR3 nucleotides are TGTGCCAGCATACCTGGACTAGCGGGAGGGCTTCGCACAGATACGCAGTATTTT. The full variable domain, in which reference TRBV2 and TRBJ2-3 provide the parts outside the CDR3, is EPEVTQTPSHQVTQMGQEVILRCVPISNHLYFYWYRQILGQKVEFLVSFYNNEISEKSEIFDDQFSVERPDGSNFTLKIRSTKLEDSAMYFCASIPGLAGGLRTDTQYFGPGTRLTVL.

This rearrangement joins TRBV5-1 to TRBJ2-2; no definite D call. The CDR3 sequence is 13 residues long. CDR1 is SGHRS and CDR2 is YFSETQ in the germline V gene. Trimming stripped 4 bases from V and 2 bases from J, with 6 bases between. The CDR3 here is CASSNRNTGELFF. The DNA of the CDR3 is TGCGCCAGCAGCAACAGAAACACCGGGGAGCTGTTTTTT.

Only a few counts were recorded for this clonotype. J is TRBJ1-5 and V is TRBV6-5; TRBD1 might be the D (6 bases). Trimming left V 6 bases short and J 3 bases short, with 9 bases between. CDR3 length: 13 residues. Per germline, CDR1 MNHEY and CDR2 SVGAGI. CDR3 region: CASRTGPNQPQHF. The CDR3 coding sequence is TGTGCCAGCAGGACAGGACCCAATCAGCCCCAGCATTTT.

This clonotype has just a few counts. The chain links TRBV28 to TRBJ1-4, with TRBD1 matching over 7 bases. Losses at the gene ends were 6 bases for V and 5 bases for J; bases not matched to a gene: 6. Germline V gene data show CDR1 as MDHEN and CDR2 as SYDVKM. The CDR3 spans 14 residues. CDR3 DNA: TGTGCCAGCAGCCGCGACAGGGTGAATGAAAAACTGTTTTTT. The encoded protein is CASSRDRVNEKLFF.

J is TRBJ1-6 and V is TRBV14, with 8 bases fitting TRBD1. This CDR3 has 15 residues. V was pared by 4 bases and J by 7 bases, with 6 bases of the junction left unmatched. Looked up from germline, CDR1 is SGHDN and CDR2 is FVKESK. Here the CDR3 reads CASSPFGQGNSPLHF. As DNA, the CDR3 is TGTGCCAGCAGCCCTTTCGGACAGGGAAATTCACCCCTCCACTTT.

The genes are TRBV7-3 and TRBJ2-1; D gene uncertain. The ends were cut back, 5 bases at V and 9 bases at J, with 17 bases in the middle. Germline values: CDR1 SGHTA, CDR2 FQGTGA. The CDR3 runs to 14 residues. The CDR3 DNA reads TGTGCCAGCAGCCCCGGCGGTAGCCCTACTGAGCAGTTCTTC. It codes for CASSPGGSPTEQFF.

The rearrangement uses TRBV6-9 and TRBJ1-1; 10 nucleotides match TRBD1. V shed 2 bases and J 6 bases; nucleotides not matched to a gene: 9. This CDR3 has 16 residues. Per the germline V gene, CDR1 is MNHGY and CDR2 is SVAAGI. The CDR3 protein is CASSYPRDRGGSEAFF. The CDR3 DNA sequence: TGTGCCAGCAGTTATCCAAGGGACAGGGGAGGATCTGAAGCTTTCTTT.

This chain joins TRBV5-1 and TRBJ2-5; D is unresolved. The CDR3 runs 14 residues. V dropped 3 bases and J dropped 0 bases, with 9 bases sitting between them. Germline V gene sequence: CDR1 SGHRS, CDR2 YFSETQ. CDR3 in DNA: TGCGCCAGCAGCTCTGGGCGCGACCAAGAGACCCAGTACTTC. Translation gives CASSSGRDQETQYF.

The chain links TRBV28 to TRBJ2-3; 7 bases match TRBD1. The CDR3 runs 15 residues. The ends lost 5 bases at V and 1 base at J; junction bases unmatched: 6. The V gene's germline CDR1 is MDHEN and CDR2 SYDVKM. This chain's CDR3 is CASSPGTDRTDTQYF. The CDR3 DNA follows: TGTGCCAGCAGTCCGGGGACAGACCGCACAGATACGCAGTATTTT.

The genes are TRBV19 and TRBJ1-4; D unresolved. Per germline, CDR1 LNHDA and CDR2 SQIVND (reference sequence). Trimming removed 0 bases from V and 0 bases from J, with 11 bases in between. The CDR3 totals 17 residues. For the CDR3, the DNA is TGTGCCAGTAGTATAGACGGCGGACTCTCAACTAATGAAAAACTGTTTTTT. Its protein is CASSIDGGLSTNEKLFF.

This clonotype was counted between two and nine times. V is TRBV7-9 and J is TRBJ2-5, with 9 nucleotides matching TRBD1. Germline V lookup: CDR1 SEHNR, CDR2 FQNEAQ (reference sequence). This CDR3 comprises 16 residues. J gave up 5 bases and V 1 base, and 8 bases lay outside the gene matches. CDR3 coding DNA: TGTGCCAGCAGCTTAGGCCCACAGGGGGCGAGGGAGACCCAGTACTTC. Protein: CASSLGPQGARETQYF. The full variable domain, with the rest looked up from reference TRBV7-9 and TRBJ2-5, is DTGVSQNPRHKITKRGQNVTFRCDPISEHNRLYWYRQTLGQGPEFLTYFQNEAQLEKSRLLSDRFSAERPKGSFSTLEIQRTEQGDSAMYLCASSLGPQGARETQYFGPGTRLLVL.